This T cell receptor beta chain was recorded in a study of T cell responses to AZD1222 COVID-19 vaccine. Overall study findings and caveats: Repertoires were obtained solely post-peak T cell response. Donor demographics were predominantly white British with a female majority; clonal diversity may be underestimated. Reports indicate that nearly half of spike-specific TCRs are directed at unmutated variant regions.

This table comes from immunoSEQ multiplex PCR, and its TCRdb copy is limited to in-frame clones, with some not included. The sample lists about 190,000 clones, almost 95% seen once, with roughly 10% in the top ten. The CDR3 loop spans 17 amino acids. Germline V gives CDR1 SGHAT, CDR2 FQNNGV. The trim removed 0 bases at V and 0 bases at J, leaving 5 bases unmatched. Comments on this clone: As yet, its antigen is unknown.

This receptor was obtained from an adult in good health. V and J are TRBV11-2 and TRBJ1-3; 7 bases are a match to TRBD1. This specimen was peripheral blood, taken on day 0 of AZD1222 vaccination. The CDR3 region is CASSLEGTAYSGNTIYF. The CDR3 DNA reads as TGTGCCAGCAGCTTAGAAGGGACAGCCTACTCTGGAAACACCATATATTTT.